This is a list of T cell receptor beta chains from one sample in a study of T cell responses to AZD1222 COVID-19 vaccine. Here immunoSEQ multiplex PCR was the method, and the copy in TCRdb shows in-frame clones only, minus some. Here the sample spans about 210,000 clones, 94% being singletons. Specimen: peripheral blood, collected 28 days after the second dose of the MenACWY control vaccine. These receptors were taken from an adult who received the MenACWY meningococcal vaccine as a control. Both conserved end residues are part of each CDR3. A D gene is named only where the DNA matches it firmly. Expanded clones get a size class; other rows say once, few or many, or leave the size out.

v_call	d_call	j_call	clone_size	cdr3_nt	cdr3_aa
TRBV12-5	.	TRBJ1-1	.	TGTGCTAGTGGTTTCTCAGGGAGAGGTACAGAAGCTTTCTTT	CASGFSGRGTEAFF
TRBV19	TRBD1	TRBJ1-2	.	TGTGCCAGTAGTAACGACAGGGGACAGAACTATGGCTACACCTTC	CASSNDRGQNYGYTF
TRBV14	.	TRBJ1-2	.	TGTGCCAGCAGCCAAGATCAGGGCCTCTATGGCTACACCTTC	CASSQDQGLYGYTF
TRBV27	.	TRBJ2-3	.	TGTGCCAGCCAAAGGGGAGATACGCAGTATTTT	CASQRGDTQYF
TRBV5-3	.	TRBJ2-2	.	TGTGCCAGAAGCTTTTCCGGGGAGCTGTTTTTT	CARSFSGELFF
TRBV30	.	TRBJ1-2	.	TGTGCCTGGAGTTCGATCCGACCTAACTATGGCTACACCTTC	CAWSSIRPNYGYTF
TRBV7-9	.	TRBJ2-1	.	TGTGCCAGCAGCTTAGTGTCTGACAATGAGCAGTTCTTC	CASSLVSDNEQFF
TRBV21-1	.	TRBJ2-1	.	TGTGCCAGCAGCAAACGTCAGGGGAGAGAGGATGAGCAGTTCTTC	CASSKRQGREDEQFF
TRBV7-6	TRBD1	TRBJ1-4	.	TGTGCCAGCAGCTCTAGGACAGGGCTTACTGAAAAACTGTTTTTT	CASSSRTGLTEKLFF
TRBV19	TRBD1	TRBJ2-4	.	TGTGCCAGTAGTCCAGGGGGCCCCAAAAACATTCAGTACTTC	CASSPGGPKNIQYF
TRBV27	.	TRBJ2-2	once	TGTGCCAGCAGCATTAGGACAGAAGCGAACACCGGGGAGCTGTTTTTT	CASSIRTEANTGELFF
TRBV28	.	TRBJ1-5	.	TGTGCCAGCAGTTTCGGCAGGGAAGGGCCCCAGCATTTT	CASSFGREGPQHF
TRBV18	.	TRBJ2-7	few	TGTGCCAGCTCACCGGTGGGGATGAGCCACGAGCAGTACTTC	CASSPVGMSHEQYF
TRBV9	.	TRBJ2-1	.	TGTGCCAGCAGCTCTGGGACCAGTAATTACAATGAGCAGTTCTTC	CASSSGTSNYNEQFF
TRBV19	TRBD2	TRBJ2-1	.	TGTGCCAGTAGCCCGACGGGACTAGCGAACAATGAGCAGTTCTTC	CASSPTGLANNEQFF
TRBV7-9	.	TRBJ1-1	.	TGTGCCAGCAGCTTAGAGGGGGGAACTGAAGCTTTCTTT	CASSLEGGTEAFF
TRBV19	.	TRBJ2-5	.	TGTGCCAGTAGTATTAAACTTATGGAGACCCAGTACTTC	CASSIKLMETQYF
TRBV28	.	TRBJ1-4	once	TGTGCCAGCAGTTCCCCAGGGGTCTTTCTTGAAAAACTGTTTTTT	CASSSPGVFLEKLFF
TRBV10-3	.	TRBJ2-3	.	TGTGCCATCAGTGAGTCTCCTACAGGGAAGATGGATACGCAGTATTTT	CAISESPTGKMDTQYF
TRBV5-1	.	TRBJ2-4	.	TGCGCCAGCAGTCGAGGGCCGGAGGACGGCAAAAACATTCAGTACTTC	CASSRGPEDGKNIQYF
TRBV28	.	TRBJ2-1	medium-sized	TGTGCCAGCAGTTTTAAGTTGGCGGGGCTTAGGTTCTTCTCGCATGAGCAGTTCTTC	CASSFKLAGLRFFSHEQFF
TRBV7-9	.	TRBJ1-6	.	TGTGCCAGCAGCTTAGGGGTGGCGAGCGATTCACCCCTCCACTTT	CASSLGVASDSPLHF
TRBV12-3/TRBV12-4	.	TRBJ2-7	.	TGTGCCAGCAGTTTCAGCGGCGAGCAGTACTTC	CASSFSGEQYF
TRBV28	.	TRBJ1-5	once	TGTGCCAGCAGTTCCGATGCCAGGGGCAGAGGTCAGCCCCAGCATTTT	CASSSDARGRGQPQHF
TRBV27	.	TRBJ1-1	.	TGTGCCAGCAGTTTATCGGGGACGCTGCTTGGGGCTTTCTTT	CASSLSGTLLGAFF
TRBV19	TRBD2	TRBJ2-1	.	TGTGCCAGTAGTATTTCCGGGACTAGCGGGTTAAATGAGCAGTTCTTC	CASSISGTSGLNEQFF
TRBV10-3	TRBD1	TRBJ1-2	.	TGTGCCATCAGTGAATACCGGGACAGGGGGCAAAACTATGGCTACACCTTC	CAISEYRDRGQNYGYTF
TRBV9	.	TRBJ2-7	.	TGTGCCAGCAGCCCCACACCCTACGAGCAGTACTTC	CASSPTPYEQYF
TRBV4-2	TRBD2	TRBJ2-5	few	TGTGCCAGCGGTGGTAGCGGGAGCGATCAAGAGACCCAGTACTTC	CASGGSGSDQETQYF
TRBV7-3	.	TRBJ2-1	.	TGTGCCAGCAGCGAAGCGGAGAGCTCCTACAATGAGCAGTTCTTC	CASSEAESSYNEQFF
TRBV2	TRBD1	TRBJ1-1	.	TGTGCCAGCAGTCTGGGACAGCGGTCCGAAGCTTTCTTT	CASSLGQRSEAFF
TRBV7-2	.	TRBJ2-7	.	TGTGCCAGCAGCTTAGGGCGGTATATGTTGGAGCAGTACTTC	CASSLGRYMLEQYF
TRBV6-2/TRBV6-3	.	TRBJ2-7	.	TGTGCCAGCAGCCAGGTCTACGAGCAGTACTTC	CASSQVYEQYF
TRBV7-9	TRBD1	TRBJ1-4	.	TGTGCCAGCAGCAACGCGACAGGGGGTCGTGAAAAACTGTTTTTT	CASSNATGGREKLFF
TRBV27	TRBD2	TRBJ2-7	.	TGTGCCAGCAGAGGACTAGCTGGCGAGCAGTACTTC	CASRGLAGEQYF
TRBV27	.	TRBJ1-5	.	TGTGCCAGCAGTTTCCTATACCAGCCCCAGCATTTT	CASSFLYQPQHF
TRBV9	TRBD2	TRBJ2-3	.	TGTGCCAGCAGCGTAGTTGGGGGGGGGACAGATACGCAGTATTTT	CASSVVGGGTDTQYF
TRBV2	.	TRBJ1-6	.	TGTGCCAGCACCGGAAGCAGTGTCAGCTCCTATAATTCACCCCTCCACTTT	CASTGSSVSSYNSPLHF
TRBV7-2	TRBD1	TRBJ1-2	.	TGTGCCAGCAGCAGAGGGACAGGCGAGGGCTACACCTTC	CASSRGTGEGYTF
TRBV7-9	TRBD1	TRBJ2-7	.	TGTGCCAGCAGCCCCTCGACAGGGAACTACGAGCAGTACTTC	CASSPSTGNYEQYF
TRBV7-2	TRBD2	TRBJ2-3	.	TGTGCCAGCAGCTTAGGCCTGATGACTAGCGGGGCGAATACGCAGTATTTT	CASSLGLMTSGANTQYF
TRBV19	.	TRBJ2-2	.	TGTGCCAGTAGTGAGCAGGGTTCCGGGGAGCTGTTTTTT	CASSEQGSGELFF
TRBV18	.	TRBJ2-5	.	TGTGCCAGCTCACCACCGGATGGCAGGGCGGAGACCCAGTACTTC	CASSPPDGRAETQYF
TRBV3-1/TRBV3-2	.	TRBJ1-5	.	TGTGCCAGCAGCCAAGACGTGGTGCAGCCCCAGCATTTT	CASSQDVVQPQHF
TRBV7-8	.	TRBJ1-6	.	TGTGCCAGCAGCTTACGGCAGGGGTATAATTCACCCCTCCACTTT	CASSLRQGYNSPLHF
TRBV19	TRBD1	TRBJ1-4	once	TGTGCCAGTAGTCCCTCCCCGGCTACAGGGGGAAAACTGTTTTTT	CASSPSPATGGKLFF
TRBV5-1	.	TRBJ2-3	.	TGCGCCAGCAGCTTGGGTGCCCTCCCCTCAGATACGCAGTATTTT	CASSLGALPSDTQYF
TRBV6-2/TRBV6-3	.	TRBJ1-2	.	TGTGCCAGCAGTTACACGGCCCCGGAGGGCTATGGCTACACCTTC	CASSYTAPEGYGYTF
TRBV7-9	.	TRBJ2-7	.	TGTGCCAGCAGCTTAGAAGGGGGCTACGAGCAGTACTTC	CASSLEGGYEQYF
TRBV5-1	TRBD1	TRBJ1-4	once	TGCGCCAGCAGCCAAGGGACAGGGGGCTCAACTGGTGAAAAACTGTTTTTT	CASSQGTGGSTGEKLFF
TRBV2	TRBD1	TRBJ2-7	once	TGTGCCAGCAGACCGCCCGGGACAGGCGCCTACGAGCAGTACTTC	CASRPPGTGAYEQYF
TRBV5-1	TRBD2	TRBJ2-3	.	TGCGCCAGCAGCTTGGACGGGACTAGCGGGAGGAGCACAGATACGCAGTATTTT	CASSLDGTSGRSTDTQYF
TRBV27	TRBD1	TRBJ2-7	few	TGTGCCAGCAGTTTATCGTTCGCAGGGGGCTACGAGCAGTACTTC	CASSLSFAGGYEQYF
TRBV3-1/TRBV3-2	TRBD1	TRBJ1-1	.	TGTGCCAGCAGCCACCAGACAGGGGCTGCTGAAGCTTTCTTT	CASSHQTGAAEAFF
TRBV7-2	.	TRBJ1-1	.	TGTGCCAGCAGCGGGTGGGGGGAGAGGGTAGCTTTCTTT	CASSGWGERVAFF
TRBV12-1	.	TRBJ1-5	.	TGTGCCAGCAGCTTTGAGGGTTATCAGCCCCAGCATTTT	CASSFEGYQPQHF
TRBV7-8	.	TRBJ1-5	.	TGTGCCAGCAGCTTACGTCCAGGGGATCAGCCCCAGCATTTT	CASSLRPGDQPQHF
TRBV5-6	.	TRBJ1-4	.	TGTGCCAGCAGCCCCCGGCAGGGAGTGAATGAAAAACTGTTTTTT	CASSPRQGVNEKLFF
TRBV5-1	TRBD2	TRBJ2-1	.	TGCGCCAGCAGCTTGGTGTCTAGCGGGGGGGTTGAGCAGTTCTTC	CASSLVSSGGVEQFF